The rows below give T cell receptor beta chains drawn from one sample of a study of STAT5B mutations in CD4+ large granular lymphocyte leukemia. Clones were sequenced by immunoSEQ multiplex PCR, and TCRdb holds only the in-frame ones, with some missing. Among 40,000 to 55,000 clones listed, 80% to 90% were seen once. The material sequenced was CD4+ T cells from blood buffy coats. These receptors were taken from a human donor in good health. The CDR3 runs from the conserved cysteine through the conserved F or W. A D gene is named only where the DNA matches it firmly. Size is stated for part of the rows, as once, few or many counts, or as a class when the clone is expanded.

D gene,clone size,J gene,V gene,CDR3 protein,CDR3 DNA
TRBD2,few,TRBJ2-1,TRBV5-1,CASSIGLGDSYNEQFF,TGCGCCAGCAGCATAGGACTAGGGGACTCCTACAATGAGCAGTTCTTC
-,-,TRBJ2-1,TRBV5-4,CASSGGGSGPPIEQFF,TGTGCCAGCAGCGGCGGTGGTAGCGGCCCCCCAATTGAGCAGTTCTTC
-,medium-sized,TRBJ2-2,TRBV4-2,CASSQVSTGELFF,TGTGCCAGCAGCCAAGTTAGCACCGGGGAGCTGTTTTTT
-,-,TRBJ1-2,TRBV28,CATTGHLTHYGYTF,TGTGCCACTACGGGACACCTCACCCACTATGGCTACACCTTC
-,few,TRBJ1-4,TRBV4-2,CASSRTISTLNEKLFF,TGTGCCAGCAGCCGCACTATTAGCACCCTTAATGAAAAACTGTTTTTT
TRBD2,-,TRBJ2-7,TRBV6-1,CASSVLAGGYEQYF,TGTGCCAGCAGTGTTCTAGCGGGAGGTTACGAGCAGTACTTC
TRBD2,-,TRBJ2-1,TRBV27,CASSPRGTSGNNEQFF,TGTGCCAGCAGTCCTCGGGGGACTAGCGGAAACAATGAGCAGTTCTTC
TRBD1,-,TRBJ1-3,TRBV28,CASSLRGRFGNTIYF,TGTGCCAGCAGTTTAAGGGGGCGTTTTGGAAACACCATATATTTT
TRBD2,once,TRBJ2-1,TRBV2,CASRMTSGSSYNEQFF,TGTGCCAGCAGGATGACTAGCGGGAGCTCCTACAATGAGCAGTTCTTC
TRBD2,-,TRBJ2-1,TRBV6-5,CASGLGLAGENEQFF,TGTGCCAGCGGGTTGGGACTAGCGGGAGAAAATGAGCAGTTCTTC
TRBD1,-,TRBJ1-1,TRBV30,CAWSDSHRGGAFF,TGTGCCTGGAGTGACTCTCACAGGGGAGGTGCTTTCTTT
-,few,TRBJ1-2,TRBV28,CALSGTPGSGYTF,TGTGCCCTCTCAGGGACACCGGGAAGCGGCTACACCTTC
-,-,TRBJ1-5,TRBV5-8,CASSWGGGGYSNQPQHF,TGTGCCAGCAGCTGGGGAGGAGGCGGGTATAGCAATCAGCCCCAGCATTTT
-,-,TRBJ1-4,TRBV27,CASSRVNEKLFF,TGTGCCAGCAGCCGGGTCAATGAAAAACTGTTTTTT
-,once,TRBJ1-5,TRBV30,CAWSALGGGENQPQHF,TGTGCCTGGAGTGCCTTGGGGGGGGGTGAGAATCAGCCCCAGCATTTT
-,-,TRBJ1-5,TRBV6-1,CASSLAPGGGQPQHF,TGTGCCAGCAGTCTAGCCCCGGGGGGGGGTCAGCCCCAGCATTTT
TRBD2,-,TRBJ2-5,TRBV9,CASSGTSGSRETQYF,TGTGCCAGCAGCGGGACTAGCGGGAGCCGTGAGACCCAGTACTTC
-,-,TRBJ1-4,TRBV2,CASRIQGTNEKLFF,TGTGCCAGCAGGATACAGGGAACTAATGAAAAACTGTTTTTT
-,-,TRBJ2-1,TRBV7-3,CASSGGNEQFF,TGTGCCAGCAGTGGTGGAAATGAGCAGTTCTTC
-,-,TRBJ2-2,TRBV11-3,CASSPHGTTAGELFF,TGTGCCAGCAGCCCCCACGGGACGACCGCCGGGGAGCTGTTTTTT
-,-,TRBJ2-7,TRBV18,CASSPGEGSGPYEQYF,TGTGCCAGCTCACCAGGAGAGGGGAGCGGGCCGTACGAGCAGTACTTC
-,-,TRBJ1-5,TRBV7-6,CASSPRNFLTNQPQHF,TGTGCCAGCAGCCCCAGGAACTTCCTGACCAATCAGCCCCAGCATTTT
-,-,TRBJ2-6,TRBV30,CAWSLSSGANVLTF,TGTGCCTGGAGTTTGAGCTCTGGGGCCAACGTCCTGACTTTC
-,-,TRBJ2-6,TRBV25-1,CASSSDGGANVLTF,TGTGCCAGCAGTTCGGACGGTGGGGCCAACGTCCTGACTTTC
TRBD1,-,TRBJ1-2,TRBV7-3,CASSFDRGDYGYTF,TGTGCCAGCAGCTTCGACAGGGGCGACTATGGCTACACCTTC
-,-,TRBJ1-2,TRBV11-2,CASSLDLAGTYGYTF,TGTGCCAGCAGCTTAGATTTGGCAGGGACCTATGGCTACACCTTC
-,-,TRBJ2-7,TRBV25-1,CASSGSDGRYEQYF,TGTGCCAGCAGTGGTTCGGACGGGCGCTACGAGCAGTACTTC
-,-,TRBJ1-5,TRBV4-2,CASSQEGFRGNQPQHF,TGTGCCAGCAGCCAAGAGGGATTTCGCGGCAATCAGCCCCAGCATTTT
-,-,TRBJ2-4,TRBV29-1,CSVEGGGRNIQYF,TGCAGCGTTGAAGGCGGAGGGCGGAACATTCAGTACTTC
-,-,TRBJ1-5,TRBV7-6,CASSLGQGAFPQHF,TGTGCCAGCAGCTTAGGCCAGGGTGCTTTTCCCCAGCATTTT
TRBD2,-,TRBJ2-3,TRBV7-2,CASSLAGRASVTDTQYF,TGTGCCAGCAGCTTAGCCGGGAGGGCCAGTGTCACAGATACGCAGTATTTT
-,-,TRBJ2-1,TRBV7-9,CASSPGAGNEQFF,TGTGCCAGCAGCCCCGGAGCAGGCAATGAGCAGTTCTTC
-,-,TRBJ1-3,TRBV28,CASSLGPSGNTIYF,TGTGCCAGCAGTTTGGGTCCCTCTGGAAACACCATATATTTT
-,-,TRBJ2-5,TRBV6-5,CASSFTSRETQYF,TGTGCCAGCAGTTTTACTAGCCGAGAGACCCAGTACTTC
-,-,TRBJ1-6,TRBV4-1,CASSQLDLGFNNSPLHF,TGCGCCAGCAGCCAGCTAGATCTCGGGTTCAATAATTCACCCCTCCACTTT
TRBD1,few,TRBJ1-2,TRBV10-3,CATKRTGEWDGYTF,TGTGCCACCAAACGCACAGGGGAGTGGGATGGCTACACCTTC
TRBD1,-,TRBJ2-5,TRBV7-2,CASSPGQGQTQYF,TGTGCCAGCAGCCCGGGACAGGGCCAGACCCAGTACTTC
-,-,TRBJ1-2,TRBV5-1,CASSLLLQGSEDYGYTF,TGCGCCAGCAGCTTGTTGCTACAGGGAAGCGAAGACTATGGCTACACCTTC
TRBD1,-,TRBJ1-1,TRBV5-4,CASRSTGGFNTEAFF,TGTGCCAGCAGGTCTACAGGGGGCTTTAACACTGAAGCTTTCTTT
-,-,TRBJ2-7,TRBV7-2,CASSLAVRGYEQYF,TGTGCCAGCAGCTTAGCTGTCCGGGGGTACGAGCAGTACTTC
-,-,TRBJ1-1,TRBV27,CASSLSGRVNTEAFF,TGTGCCAGCAGTTTATCTGGCAGAGTGAACACTGAAGCTTTCTTT
-,-,TRBJ1-1,TRBV18,CASSRAENTEAFF,TGTGCCAGCTCACGGGCGGAAAACACTGAAGCTTTCTTT
TRBD2,-,TRBJ2-4,TRBV5-5,CASSRIATSGRKNIQYF,TGTGCCAGCAGCCGTATCGCTACTAGCGGGAGAAAAAACATTCAGTACTTC
-,-,TRBJ2-1,TRBV5-4,CASSPTAVTHNEQFF,TGTGCCAGCAGCCCCACGGCTGTCACACACAATGAGCAGTTCTTC
-,-,TRBJ2-2,TRBV7-2,CASTQFANTGELFF,TGTGCCAGCACCCAGTTCGCGAACACCGGGGAGCTGTTTTTT
-,-,TRBJ2-6,TRBV15,CATSRDPGANVLTF,TGTGCCACCAGCAGAGACCCTGGGGCCAACGTCCTGACTTTC
TRBD2,-,TRBJ2-7,TRBV14,CASSQTSGNSYEQYF,TGTGCCAGCAGTCAGACTAGCGGGAATTCCTACGAGCAGTACTTC
-,-,TRBJ2-3,TRBV5-5,CASQWETDTQYF,TGTGCCAGCCAGTGGGAAACAGATACGCAGTATTTT
-,-,TRBJ1-2,TRBV7-2,CASSLGGTGPAGTF,TGTGCCAGCAGCTTAGGGGGAACAGGCCCCGCGGGAACCTTC
-,-,TRBJ2-7,TRBV6-1,CASSGVSSYEQYF,TGTGCCAGCAGCGGGGTAAGCTCCTACGAGCAGTACTTC
-,-,TRBJ1-1,TRBV2,CARGQNTEAFF,TGTGCCAGAGGACAGAACACTGAAGCTTTCTTT
-,-,TRBJ1-1,TRBV18,CASSPPLGMNTEAFF,TGTGCCAGCTCACCACCTCTGGGAATGAACACTGAAGCTTTCTTT
-,-,TRBJ2-7,TRBV7-4,CASSSWYEQYF,TGTGCCAGCAGCTCTTGGTACGAGCAGTACTTC